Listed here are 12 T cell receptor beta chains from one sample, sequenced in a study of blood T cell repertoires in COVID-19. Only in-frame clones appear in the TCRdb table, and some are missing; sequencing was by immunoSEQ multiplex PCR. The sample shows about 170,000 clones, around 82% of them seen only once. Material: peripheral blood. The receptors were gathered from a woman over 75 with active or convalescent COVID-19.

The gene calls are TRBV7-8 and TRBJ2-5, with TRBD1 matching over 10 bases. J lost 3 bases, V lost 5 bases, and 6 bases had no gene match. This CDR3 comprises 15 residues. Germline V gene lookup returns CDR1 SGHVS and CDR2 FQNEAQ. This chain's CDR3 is CASSTPGTGEETQYF. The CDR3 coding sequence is TGTGCCAGCAGCACCCCCGGGACAGGGGAAGAGACCCAGTACTTC.

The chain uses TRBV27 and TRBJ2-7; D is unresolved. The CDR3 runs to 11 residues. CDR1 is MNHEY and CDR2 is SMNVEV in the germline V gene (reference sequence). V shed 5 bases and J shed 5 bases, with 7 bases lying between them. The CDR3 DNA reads TGTGCCAGCAGTGACTTCGACGAGCAGTACTTC. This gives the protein CASSDFDEQYF.

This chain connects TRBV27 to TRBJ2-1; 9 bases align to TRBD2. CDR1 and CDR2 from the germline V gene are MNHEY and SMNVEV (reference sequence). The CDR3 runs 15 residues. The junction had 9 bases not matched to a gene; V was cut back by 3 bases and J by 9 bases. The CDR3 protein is CASSFIRTSVGEQFF. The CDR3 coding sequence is TGTGCCAGCAGTTTCATCCGGACTAGCGTGGGTGAGCAGTTCTTC.

The CDR3 reads CASSFSGSGNEQFF. The CDR3 DNA reads as TGTGCCAGCAGCTTTAGCGGGAGTGGCAATGAGCAGTTCTTC. The chain joins TRBV3-1 (or the pseudogene TRBV3-2) to TRBJ2-1; 9 nucleotides line up with TRBD2. The CDR3 sequence is 14 residues long. Unmatched junction bases numbered 5, after V lost 5 bases and J lost 6 bases. Per the germline V gene, CDR1 is LGHDT and CDR2 is YNNKEL (reference sequence).

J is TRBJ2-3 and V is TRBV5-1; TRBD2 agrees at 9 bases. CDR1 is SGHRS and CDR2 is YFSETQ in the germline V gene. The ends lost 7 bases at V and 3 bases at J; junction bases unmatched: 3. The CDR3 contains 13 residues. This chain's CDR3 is CASGAGGTDTQYF. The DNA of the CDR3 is TGCGCCAGCGGGGCGGGAGGGACAGATACGCAGTATTTT.

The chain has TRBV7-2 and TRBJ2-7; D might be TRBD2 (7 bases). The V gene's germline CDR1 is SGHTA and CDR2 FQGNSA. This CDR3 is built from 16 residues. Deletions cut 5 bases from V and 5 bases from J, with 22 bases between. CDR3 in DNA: TGTGCCAGCAGCCCCCGGGGAGGGGGTGTCAGAAACGAGCAGTACTTC. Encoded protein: CASSPRGGGVRNEQYF. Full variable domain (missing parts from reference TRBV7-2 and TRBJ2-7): GAGVSQSPSNKVTEKGKDVELRCDPISGHTALYWYRQSLGQGLEFLIYFQGNSAPDKSGLPSDRFSAERTGGSVSTLTIQRTQQEDSAVYLCASSPRGGGVRNEQYFGPGTRLTVT.

CDR3 bases: TGTGCCAGCAGTCCCTGGCCCGGGGGGACCGGGGAGCTGTTTTTT. It specifies CASSPWPGGTGELFF. J is TRBJ2-2 and V is TRBV6-5, with TRBD2 identical over 7 bases. The ends lost 5 bases at V and 5 bases at J; junction bases unmatched: 8. The germline V gene has CDR1 MNHEY and CDR2 SVGAGI. The CDR3 sequence is 15 residues long.

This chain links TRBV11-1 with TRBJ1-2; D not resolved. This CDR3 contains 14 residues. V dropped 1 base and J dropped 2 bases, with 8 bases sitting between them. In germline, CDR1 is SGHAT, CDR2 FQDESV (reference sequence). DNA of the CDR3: TGTGCCAGCAGCTTAGGGTTGGGCAACTATGGCTACACCTTC. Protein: CASSLGLGNYGYTF. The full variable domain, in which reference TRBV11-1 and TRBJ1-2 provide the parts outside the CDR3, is EAEVAQSPRYKITEKSQAVAFWCDPISGHATLYWYRQILGQGPELLVQFQDESVVDDSQLPKDRFSAERLKGVDSTLKIQPAELGDSAMYLCASSLGLGNYGYTFGSGTRLTVV.

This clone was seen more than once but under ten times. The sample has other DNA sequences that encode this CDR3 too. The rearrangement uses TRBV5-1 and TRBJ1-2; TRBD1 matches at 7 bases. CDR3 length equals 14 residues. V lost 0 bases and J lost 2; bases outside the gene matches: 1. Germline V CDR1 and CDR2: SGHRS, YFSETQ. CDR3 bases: TGCGCCAGCAGCTTGGGACAGGGAAACTATGGCTACACCTTC. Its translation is CASSLGQGNYGYTF.

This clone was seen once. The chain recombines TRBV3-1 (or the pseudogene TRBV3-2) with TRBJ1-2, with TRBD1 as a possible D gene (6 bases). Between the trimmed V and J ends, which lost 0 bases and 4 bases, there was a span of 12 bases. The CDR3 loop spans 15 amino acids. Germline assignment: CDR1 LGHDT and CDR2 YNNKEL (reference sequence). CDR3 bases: TGTGCCAGCAGCCAAGAGTCACAGGGTGGCTATGGCTACACCTTC. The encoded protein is CASSQESQGGYGYTF.

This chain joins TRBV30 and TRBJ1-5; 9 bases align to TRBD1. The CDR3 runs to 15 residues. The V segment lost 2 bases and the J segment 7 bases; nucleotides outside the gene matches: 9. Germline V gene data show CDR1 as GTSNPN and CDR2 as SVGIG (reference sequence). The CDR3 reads CAWSHRGPSGQPQHF. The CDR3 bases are TGTGCCTGGAGTCACAGGGGGCCCTCGGGCCAGCCCCAGCATTTT.

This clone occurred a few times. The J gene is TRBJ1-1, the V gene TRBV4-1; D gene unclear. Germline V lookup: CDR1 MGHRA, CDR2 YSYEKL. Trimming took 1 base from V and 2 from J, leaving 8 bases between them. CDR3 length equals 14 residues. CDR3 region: CASSQVGGNTEAFF. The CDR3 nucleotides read TGCGCCAGCAGCCAAGTAGGAGGAAACACTGAAGCTTTCTTT.